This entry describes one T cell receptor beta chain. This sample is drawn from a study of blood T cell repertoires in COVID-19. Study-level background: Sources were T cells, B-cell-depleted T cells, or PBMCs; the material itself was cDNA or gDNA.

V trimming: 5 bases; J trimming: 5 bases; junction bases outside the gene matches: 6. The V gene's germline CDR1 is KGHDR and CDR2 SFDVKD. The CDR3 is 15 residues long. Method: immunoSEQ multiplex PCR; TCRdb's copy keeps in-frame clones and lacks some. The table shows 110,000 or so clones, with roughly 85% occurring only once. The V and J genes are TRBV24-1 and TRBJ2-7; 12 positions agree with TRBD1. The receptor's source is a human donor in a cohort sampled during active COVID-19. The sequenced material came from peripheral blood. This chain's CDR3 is CATSATGDRGHEQYF. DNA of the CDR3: TGTGCCACCAGTGCCACGGGGGACAGGGGGCACGAGCAGTACTTC.